The rows below give T cell receptor beta chains drawn from one sample of a study of T cell responses to AZD1222 COVID-19 vaccine. TCRdb's copy holds only in-frame clones and misses some; the assay was immunoSEQ multiplex PCR. The sample carries nearly 95,000 clones, more than 80% recorded once. The input for sequencing was peripheral blood, taken 28 days after the second AZD1222 dose. The receptors were sampled from an adult who received the AZD1222 COVID-19 vaccine. Both conserved end residues are part of each CDR3. Fields, in order: V gene, D gene, clone size, J gene, CDR3 protein, CDR3 DNA. The D gene is left open where the match is weak. A row's size may be missing; if present it is once, few, many or a size class.

v_gene: TRBV9
d_gene: .
abundance: .
j_gene: TRBJ1-1
CDR3aa: CASSVGDTEAFF
CDR3nt: TGTGCCAGCAGCGTGGGGGACACTGAAGCTTTCTTT

v_gene: TRBV3-1/TRBV3-2
d_gene: .
abundance: .
j_gene: TRBJ1-4
CDR3aa: CASSQGGQGGEKLFF
CDR3nt: TGTGCCAGCAGCCAAGGGGGCCAAGGTGGTGAAAAACTGTTTTTT

v_gene: TRBV27
d_gene: TRBD2
abundance: .
j_gene: TRBJ2-3
CDR3aa: CASSLSGTSGKPDTQYF
CDR3nt: TGTGCCAGCAGTTTATCGGGGACTAGCGGGAAACCAGATACGCAGTATTTT

v_gene: TRBV18
d_gene: .
abundance: .
j_gene: TRBJ2-3
CDR3aa: CASSPLEALTDTQYF
CDR3nt: TGTGCCAGCTCCCCTTTAGAGGCCCTCACAGATACGCAGTATTTT

v_gene: TRBV6-5
d_gene: TRBD1
abundance: .
j_gene: TRBJ1-1
CDR3aa: CASSSDRDRVEAFF
CDR3nt: TGTGCCAGCAGTAGCGACCGGGACAGGGTTGAAGCTTTCTTT

v_gene: TRBV5-1
d_gene: TRBD2
abundance: .
j_gene: TRBJ2-5
CDR3aa: CASSLGGSSGQETQYF
CDR3nt: TGCGCCAGCAGCTTGGGTGGGTCTAGCGGGCAAGAGACCCAGTACTTC

v_gene: TRBV7-8
d_gene: .
abundance: .
j_gene: TRBJ1-2
CDR3aa: CASSQSGTVYGYTF
CDR3nt: TGTGCCAGCAGCCAGTCCGGGACGGTGTATGGCTACACCTTC

v_gene: TRBV2
d_gene: TRBD2
abundance: .
j_gene: TRBJ2-5
CDR3aa: CASRVRGVAETQYF
CDR3nt: TGTGCCAGCAGAGTGCGGGGGGTAGCGGAGACCCAGTACTTC

v_gene: TRBV12-3/TRBV12-4
d_gene: .
abundance: .
j_gene: TRBJ1-1
CDR3aa: CASNNQGYAEAFF
CDR3nt: TGTGCCAGCAACAACCAGGGGTACGCTGAAGCTTTCTTT

v_gene: TRBV4-2
d_gene: .
abundance: once
j_gene: TRBJ1-4
CDR3aa: CASSQESPRGTNEKLFF
CDR3nt: TGTGCCAGCAGCCAAGAAAGTCCAAGGGGAACTAATGAAAAACTGTTTTTT

v_gene: TRBV4-2
d_gene: .
abundance: few
j_gene: TRBJ2-6
CDR3aa: CASSHEGGGANVLTF
CDR3nt: TGTGCCAGCAGCCACGAGGGCGGTGGGGCCAACGTCCTGACTTTC

v_gene: TRBV19
d_gene: TRBD1
abundance: .
j_gene: TRBJ1-5
CDR3aa: CASSLRQGVIIQPQHF
CDR3nt: TGTGCCAGTAGTCTCAGACAGGGGGTAATTATTCAGCCCCAGCATTTT

v_gene: TRBV2
d_gene: TRBD2
abundance: once
j_gene: TRBJ2-2
CDR3aa: CASSEGFASGITTGELFF
CDR3nt: TGTGCCAGCAGTGAAGGCTTTGCTAGCGGGATTACCACCGGGGAGCTGTTTTTT

v_gene: TRBV23-1
d_gene: TRBD1
abundance: many
j_gene: TRBJ1-6
CDR3aa: CAISPGQGARDSPLHF
CDR3nt: TGCGCCATCTCACCGGGACAGGGGGCGCGAGATTCACCCCTCCACTTT

v_gene: TRBV29-1
d_gene: .
abundance: .
j_gene: TRBJ2-2
CDR3aa: CSVELRRQANTGELFF
CDR3nt: TGCAGCGTTGAACTTCGAAGGCAGGCGAACACCGGGGAGCTGTTTTTT

v_gene: TRBV6-2/TRBV6-3
d_gene: TRBD2
abundance: .
j_gene: TRBJ2-1
CDR3aa: CASSYSPRLAGGAWLANEQFF
CDR3nt: TGTGCCAGCAGTTACTCGCCCCGACTAGCGGGAGGGGCCTGGCTGGCCAATGAGCAGTTCTTC

v_gene: TRBV9
d_gene: TRBD1
abundance: .
j_gene: TRBJ1-1
CDR3aa: CASSLNPGQENTEAFF
CDR3nt: TGTGCCAGCAGCCTAAACCCGGGACAGGAGAACACTGAAGCTTTCTTT

v_gene: TRBV7-2
d_gene: .
abundance: .
j_gene: TRBJ1-5
CDR3aa: CASSLDQPQHF
CDR3nt: TGTGCCAGCAGCTTAGATCAGCCCCAGCATTTT

v_gene: TRBV7-9
d_gene: .
abundance: once
j_gene: TRBJ1-1
CDR3aa: CASSLGATANTEAFF
CDR3nt: TGTGCCAGCAGCTTAGGTGCAACAGCCAACACTGAAGCTTTCTTT

v_gene: TRBV9
d_gene: .
abundance: .
j_gene: TRBJ1-6
CDR3aa: CASSVVYNSPLHF
CDR3nt: TGTGCCAGCAGCGTAGTCTATAATTCACCCCTCCACTTT

v_gene: TRBV27
d_gene: .
abundance: .
j_gene: TRBJ2-3
CDR3aa: CASSPPGRGSHF
CDR3nt: TGTGCCAGCAGTCCGCCGGGACGGGGTAGCCATTTT

v_gene: TRBV6-5
d_gene: .
abundance: .
j_gene: TRBJ1-4
CDR3aa: CASGRGSANEKLFF
CDR3nt: TGTGCCAGCGGACGGGGTTCCGCTAATGAAAAACTGTTTTTT

v_gene: TRBV5-1
d_gene: .
abundance: .
j_gene: TRBJ1-1
CDR3aa: CASSLRGRSTEAFF
CDR3nt: TGCGCCAGCAGCTTGAGGGGGAGAAGCACTGAAGCTTTCTTT

v_gene: TRBV5-1
d_gene: .
abundance: .
j_gene: TRBJ2-2
CDR3aa: CASSLGTDTQNTGELFF
CDR3nt: TGCGCCAGCAGCCTTGGGACGGATACACAGAACACCGGGGAGCTGTTTTTT

v_gene: TRBV5-1
d_gene: .
abundance: .
j_gene: TRBJ2-7
CDR3aa: CASSLSTASLEQYF
CDR3nt: TGCGCCAGCAGCTTGTCGACGGCTTCGCTCGAGCAGTACTTC

v_gene: TRBV11-2
d_gene: .
abundance: .
j_gene: TRBJ2-5
CDR3aa: CASSLEIETQYF
CDR3nt: TGTGCCAGCAGCTTAGAGATCGAGACCCAGTACTTC

v_gene: TRBV7-5
d_gene: .
abundance: .
j_gene: TRBJ1-2
CDR3aa: CARSGGWEFNYGYTF
CDR3nt: TGTGCCAGAAGCGGAGGGTGGGAATTCAACTATGGCTACACCTTC

v_gene: TRBV19
d_gene: TRBD1
abundance: .
j_gene: TRBJ1-5
CDR3aa: CASSSDRAGNQPQHF
CDR3nt: TGTGCCAGTAGTTCGGACAGGGCGGGCAATCAGCCCCAGCATTTT

v_gene: TRBV15
d_gene: .
abundance: .
j_gene: TRBJ1-5
CDR3aa: CATSRDREGYQPQHF
CDR3nt: TGTGCCACCAGCAGAGATAGGGAGGGGTATCAGCCCCAGCATTTT

v_gene: TRBV7-3
d_gene: .
abundance: .
j_gene: TRBJ1-1
CDR3aa: CASSSRLNTEAFF
CDR3nt: TGTGCCAGCAGCTCCAGGTTAAACACTGAAGCTTTCTTT

v_gene: TRBV7-8
d_gene: .
abundance: .
j_gene: TRBJ1-1
CDR3aa: CASSLVRGARNTEAFF
CDR3nt: TGTGCCAGCAGCTTAGTTCGGGGGGCGCGGAACACTGAAGCTTTCTTT

v_gene: TRBV30
d_gene: TRBD1
abundance: .
j_gene: TRBJ2-7
CDR3aa: CAWRETGGGYEQCF
CDR3nt: TGTGCCTGGAGGGAGACAGGGGGCGGATACGAGCAGTGCTTC

v_gene: TRBV30
d_gene: .
abundance: .
j_gene: TRBJ2-2
CDR3aa: CAWSIHTGELFF
CDR3nt: TGTGCCTGGAGTATCCATACCGGGGAGCTGTTTTTT

v_gene: TRBV3-1/TRBV3-2
d_gene: .
abundance: .
j_gene: TRBJ2-2
CDR3aa: CASSPLEGGNTGELFF
CDR3nt: TGTGCCAGCAGCCCCCTAGAGGGGGGCAACACCGGGGAGCTGTTTTTT

v_gene: TRBV27
d_gene: .
abundance: .
j_gene: TRBJ1-1
CDR3aa: CASSWLGATEAFF
CDR3nt: TGTGCCAGCAGTTGGTTAGGAGCCACTGAAGCTTTCTTT

v_gene: TRBV30
d_gene: .
abundance: .
j_gene: TRBJ1-1
CDR3aa: CAWSVLRGSAFF
CDR3nt: TGTGCCTGGAGTGTACTAAGGGGGTCCGCTTTCTTT

v_gene: TRBV7-9
d_gene: .
abundance: .
j_gene: TRBJ1-2
CDR3aa: CASSSTGQWYGYTF
CDR3nt: TGTGCCAGCAGCTCGACTGGTCAGTGGTATGGCTACACCTTC

v_gene: TRBV2
d_gene: TRBD1
abundance: few
j_gene: TRBJ2-3
CDR3aa: CASRGTGHALRHTDTQYF
CDR3nt: TGTGCCAGCAGGGGGACAGGGCACGCACTCCGCCACACAGATACGCAGTATTTT

v_gene: TRBV7-2
d_gene: TRBD1
abundance: .
j_gene: TRBJ1-2
CDR3aa: CASSLGGGDSYGYTF
CDR3nt: TGTGCCAGCAGCTTAGGAGGGGGGGACAGCTATGGCTACACCTTC

v_gene: TRBV27
d_gene: .
abundance: .
j_gene: TRBJ1-2
CDR3aa: CASSTGQYGYTF
CDR3nt: TGTGCCAGCAGTACCGGACAGTATGGCTACACCTTC

v_gene: TRBV12-5
d_gene: .
abundance: .
j_gene: TRBJ2-5
CDR3aa: CASGLVQETQYF
CDR3nt: TGTGCTAGTGGTTTGGTACAGGAGACCCAGTACTTC

v_gene: TRBV28
d_gene: .
abundance: .
j_gene: TRBJ1-3
CDR3aa: CASSLDINTIYF
CDR3nt: TGTGCCAGCAGTTTAGACATAAACACCATATATTTT

v_gene: TRBV5-1
d_gene: .
abundance: .
j_gene: TRBJ2-6
CDR3aa: CASSLRQAPYSGANVLTF
CDR3nt: TGCGCCAGCAGCTTGCGACAGGCACCCTACTCTGGGGCCAACGTCCTGACTTTC

v_gene: TRBV7-2
d_gene: TRBD1
abundance: .
j_gene: TRBJ2-2
CDR3aa: CASSPGQGSTGELFF
CDR3nt: TGTGCCAGCAGCCCGGGACAGGGAAGCACCGGGGAGCTGTTTTTT

v_gene: TRBV14
d_gene: .
abundance: few
j_gene: TRBJ1-1
CDR3aa: CASSQEVSGTEAFF
CDR3nt: TGTGCCAGCAGCCAAGAAGTCTCGGGCACTGAAGCTTTCTTT

v_gene: TRBV6-6
d_gene: .
abundance: .
j_gene: TRBJ1-1
CDR3aa: CASSSHGGSGDTEAFF
CDR3nt: TGTGCCAGCAGTTCCCACGGAGGATCAGGGGACACTGAAGCTTTCTTT

v_gene: TRBV19
d_gene: .
abundance: .
j_gene: TRBJ2-1
CDR3aa: CASSPGTFYNEQFF
CDR3nt: TGTGCCAGTAGTCCGGGGACATTTTACAATGAGCAGTTCTTC

v_gene: TRBV6-4
d_gene: TRBD2
abundance: .
j_gene: TRBJ2-1
CDR3aa: CASSDGTSGARRQFF
CDR3nt: TGTGCCAGCAGTGACGGGACTAGCGGAGCGAGGCGGCAGTTCTTC